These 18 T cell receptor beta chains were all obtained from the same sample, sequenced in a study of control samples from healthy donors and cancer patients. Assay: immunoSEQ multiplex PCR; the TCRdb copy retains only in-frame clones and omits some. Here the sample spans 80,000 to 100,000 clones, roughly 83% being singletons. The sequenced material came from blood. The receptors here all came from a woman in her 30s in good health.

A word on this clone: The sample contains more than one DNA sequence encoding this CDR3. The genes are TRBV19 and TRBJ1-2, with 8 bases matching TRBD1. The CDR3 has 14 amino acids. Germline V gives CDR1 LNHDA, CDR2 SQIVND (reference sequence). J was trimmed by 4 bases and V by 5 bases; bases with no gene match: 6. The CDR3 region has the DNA TGTGCCAGTAGTCCCGGACAGGGAGGCTATGGCTACACCTTC. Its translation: CASSPGQGGYGYTF.

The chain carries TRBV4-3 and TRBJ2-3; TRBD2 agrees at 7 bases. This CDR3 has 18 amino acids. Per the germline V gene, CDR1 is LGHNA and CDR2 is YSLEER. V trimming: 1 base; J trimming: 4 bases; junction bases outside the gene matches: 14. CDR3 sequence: CASSQAAPFGAGADTQYF. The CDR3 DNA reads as TGCGCCAGCAGCCAAGCCGCCCCCTTCGGGGCGGGGGCAGATACGCAGTATTTT.

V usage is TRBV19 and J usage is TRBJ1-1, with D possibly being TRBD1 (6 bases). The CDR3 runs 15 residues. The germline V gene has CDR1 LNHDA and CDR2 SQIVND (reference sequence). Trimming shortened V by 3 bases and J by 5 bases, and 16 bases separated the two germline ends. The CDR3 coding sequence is TGTGCCAGTAGTATTGTGGGGGCCATCGAAACTGAAGCTTTCTTT. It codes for CASSIVGAIETEAFF.

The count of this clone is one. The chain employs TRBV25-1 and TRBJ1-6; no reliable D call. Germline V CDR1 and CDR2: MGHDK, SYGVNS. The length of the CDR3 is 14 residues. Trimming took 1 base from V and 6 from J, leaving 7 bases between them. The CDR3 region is CASSESMGNSPLHF. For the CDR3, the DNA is TGTGCCAGCAGTGAATCGATGGGTAATTCACCCCTCCACTTT.

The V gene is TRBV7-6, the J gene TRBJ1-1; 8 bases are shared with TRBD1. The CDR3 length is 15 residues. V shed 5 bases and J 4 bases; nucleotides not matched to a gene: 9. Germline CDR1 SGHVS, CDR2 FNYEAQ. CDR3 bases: TGTGCCAGCAGCACCCGGACAGGGCACCGCACTGAAGCTTTCTTT. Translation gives CASSTRTGHRTEAFF.

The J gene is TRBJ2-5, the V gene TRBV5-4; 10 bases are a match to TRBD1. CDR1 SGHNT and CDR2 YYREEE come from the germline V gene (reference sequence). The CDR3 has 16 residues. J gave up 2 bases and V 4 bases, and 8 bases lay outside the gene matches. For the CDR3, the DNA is TGTGCCAGCAGCCCTGGACAGGGGGTAAGGCAAGAGACCCAGTACTTC. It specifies CASSPGQGVRQETQYF.

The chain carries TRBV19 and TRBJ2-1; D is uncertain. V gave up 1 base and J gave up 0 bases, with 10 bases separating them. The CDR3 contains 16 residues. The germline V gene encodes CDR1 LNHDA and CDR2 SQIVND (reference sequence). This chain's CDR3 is CASSIASRSSYNEQFF. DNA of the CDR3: TGTGCCAGTAGTATAGCGTCACGGAGCTCCTACAATGAGCAGTTCTTC.

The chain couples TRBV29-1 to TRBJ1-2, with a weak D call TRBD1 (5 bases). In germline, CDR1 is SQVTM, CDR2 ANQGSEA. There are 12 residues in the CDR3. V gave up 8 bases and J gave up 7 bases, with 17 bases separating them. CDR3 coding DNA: TGCAGCTGTCCAGGCAGGGCGGGTGGCTACACCTTC. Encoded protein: CSCPGRAGGYTF.

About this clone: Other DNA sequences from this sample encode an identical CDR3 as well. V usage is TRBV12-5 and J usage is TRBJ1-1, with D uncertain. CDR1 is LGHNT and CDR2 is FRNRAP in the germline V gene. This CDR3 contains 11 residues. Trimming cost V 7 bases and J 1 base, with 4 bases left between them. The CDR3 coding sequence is TGTGCTAGTGCCCCGAACACTGAAGCTTTCTTT. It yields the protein CASAPNTEAFF.

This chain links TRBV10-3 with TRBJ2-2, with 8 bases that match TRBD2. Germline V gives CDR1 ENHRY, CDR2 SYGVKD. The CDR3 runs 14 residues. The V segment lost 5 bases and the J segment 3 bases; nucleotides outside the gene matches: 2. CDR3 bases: TGTGCCATCAGTTTCGGGGGGGACACCGGGGAGCTGTTTTTT. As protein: CAISFGGDTGELFF.

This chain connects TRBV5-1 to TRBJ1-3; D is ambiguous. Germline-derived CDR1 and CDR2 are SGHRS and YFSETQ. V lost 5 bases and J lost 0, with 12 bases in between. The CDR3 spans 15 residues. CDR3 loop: CASSRSVSSGNTIYF. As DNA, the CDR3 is TGCGCCAGCAGTAGGAGTGTCTCCTCTGGAAACACCATATATTTT.

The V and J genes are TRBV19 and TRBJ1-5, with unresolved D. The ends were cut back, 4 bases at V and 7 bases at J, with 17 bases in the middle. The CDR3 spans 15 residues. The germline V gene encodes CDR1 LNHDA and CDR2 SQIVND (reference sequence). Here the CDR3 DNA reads TGTGCCAGTAGTAACCGGGATTTAGCCGGGCAGCCCCAGCATTTT. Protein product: CASSNRDLAGQPQHF.

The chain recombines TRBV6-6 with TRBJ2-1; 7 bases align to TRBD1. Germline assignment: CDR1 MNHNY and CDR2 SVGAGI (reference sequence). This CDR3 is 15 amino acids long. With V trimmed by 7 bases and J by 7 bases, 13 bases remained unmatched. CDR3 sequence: CASTREGGARNEQFF. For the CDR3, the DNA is TGTGCCAGCACCCGAGAAGGGGGCGCGAGAAATGAGCAGTTCTTC.

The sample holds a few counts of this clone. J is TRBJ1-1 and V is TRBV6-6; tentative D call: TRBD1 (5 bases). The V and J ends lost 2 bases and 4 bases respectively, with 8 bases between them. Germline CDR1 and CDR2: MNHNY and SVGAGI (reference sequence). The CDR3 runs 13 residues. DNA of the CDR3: TGTGCCAGCAGTTACGGGGGTTCCACTGAAGCTTTCTTT. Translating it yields CASSYGGSTEAFF.

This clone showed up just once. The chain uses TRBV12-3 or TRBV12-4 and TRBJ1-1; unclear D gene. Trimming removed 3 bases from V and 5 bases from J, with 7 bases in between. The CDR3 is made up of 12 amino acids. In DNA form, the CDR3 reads TGTGCCAGCAGTTTTGGCCAGACTGAAGCTTTCTTT. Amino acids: CASSFGQTEAFF.

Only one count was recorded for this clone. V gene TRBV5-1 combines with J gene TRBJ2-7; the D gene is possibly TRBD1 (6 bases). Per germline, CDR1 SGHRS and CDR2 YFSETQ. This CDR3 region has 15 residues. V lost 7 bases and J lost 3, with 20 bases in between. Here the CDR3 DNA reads TGCGCCAGCGGGTTTTTCCGGGGACACAGCTACGAGCAGTACTTC. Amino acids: CASGFFRGHSYEQYF.

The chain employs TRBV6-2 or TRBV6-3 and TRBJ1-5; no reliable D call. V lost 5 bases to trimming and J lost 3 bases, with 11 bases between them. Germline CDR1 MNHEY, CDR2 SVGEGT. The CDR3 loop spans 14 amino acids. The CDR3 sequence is CASSRSENNQPQHF. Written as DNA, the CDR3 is TGTGCCAGCAGTCGTTCGGAGAACAATCAGCCCCAGCATTTT.

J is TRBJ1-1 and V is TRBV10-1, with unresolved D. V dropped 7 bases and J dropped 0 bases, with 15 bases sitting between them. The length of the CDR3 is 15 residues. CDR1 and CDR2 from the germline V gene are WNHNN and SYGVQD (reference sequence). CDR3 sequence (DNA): TGCGCCAGCAACCCTCAAGGCATTCTGAACACTGAAGCTTTCTTT. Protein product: CASNPQGILNTEAFF.